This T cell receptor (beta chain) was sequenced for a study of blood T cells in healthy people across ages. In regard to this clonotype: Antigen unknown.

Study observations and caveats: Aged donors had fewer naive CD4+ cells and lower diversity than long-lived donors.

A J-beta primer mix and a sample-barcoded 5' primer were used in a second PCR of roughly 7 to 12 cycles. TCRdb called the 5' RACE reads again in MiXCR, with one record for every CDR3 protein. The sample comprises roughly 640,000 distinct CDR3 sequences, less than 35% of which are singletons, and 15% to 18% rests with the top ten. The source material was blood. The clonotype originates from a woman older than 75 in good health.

CDR3 residues: CASSLRGGDSMNTEAFF. In DNA form, the CDR3 reads TGTGCCAGCAGCTTAAGGGGGGGGGACAGCATGAACACTGAAGCTTTCTTT. The genes are TRBV7-3 and TRBJ1-1; 7 bases agree with TRBD1. The junction had 8 bases not matched to a gene; V was cut back by 1 base and J by 0 bases. The germline gives CDR1 SGHTA, CDR2 FQGTGA. The CDR3 has 17 residues.